The rows below give T cell receptor beta chains drawn from one sample of a study of T cell responses to AZD1222 COVID-19 vaccine. Here immunoSEQ multiplex PCR was the method, and the copy in TCRdb shows in-frame clones only, minus some. The table shows around 130,000 clones, with about 88% occurring only once. The material sequenced was peripheral blood, taken 28 days after the second AZD1222 dose. The receptors originated from an adult who received the AZD1222 COVID-19 vaccine. Each CDR3 is given with its conserved first and last residue. The D gene is left open where the match is weak. Clone size, where shown, is once, few, many, or a class for clones that have expanded.

d_call: NA
clone_size: NA
v_call: TRBV4-3
j_call: TRBJ2-2
cdr3_aa: CASSQGWGANTGELFF
cdr3_nt: TGCGCCAGCAGCCAAGGCTGGGGGGCGAACACCGGGGAGCTGTTTTTT

d_call: TRBD2
clone_size: NA
v_call: TRBV6-5
j_call: TRBJ2-2
cdr3_aa: CASRRTSSQAGELFF
cdr3_nt: TGTGCCAGCCGACGGACTAGCTCTCAGGCCGGGGAGCTGTTTTTT

d_call: NA
clone_size: few
v_call: TRBV4-2
j_call: TRBJ2-7
cdr3_aa: CASSPRTEGEQYF
cdr3_nt: TGTGCCAGCAGCCCCCGGACAGAGGGCGAGCAGTACTTC

d_call: TRBD2
clone_size: NA
v_call: TRBV5-4
j_call: TRBJ2-5
cdr3_aa: CASSSRDYWETQYF
cdr3_nt: TGTGCCAGCAGCTCCCGGGACTATTGGGAGACCCAGTACTTC

d_call: TRBD1
clone_size: NA
v_call: TRBV19
j_call: TRBJ1-5
cdr3_aa: CASRDRGDQPQHF
cdr3_nt: TGTGCCAGCCGGGACAGGGGGGATCAGCCCCAGCATTTT

d_call: TRBD2
clone_size: NA
v_call: TRBV2
j_call: TRBJ2-1
cdr3_aa: CASSGATSGSSYNEQFF
cdr3_nt: TGTGCCAGCAGTGGGGCGACTAGCGGCAGCTCCTACAATGAGCAGTTCTTC

d_call: NA
clone_size: once
v_call: TRBV6-1
j_call: TRBJ1-2
cdr3_aa: CASSEMTADYGYTF
cdr3_nt: TGTGCCAGCAGTGAAATGACGGCCGACTATGGCTACACCTTC

d_call: NA
clone_size: NA
v_call: TRBV21-1
j_call: TRBJ2-1
cdr3_aa: CASSNDALAGGLNEQFF
cdr3_nt: TGTGCCAGCAGCAATGACGCACTAGCGGGGGGGTTGAATGAGCAGTTCTTC

d_call: NA
clone_size: NA
v_call: TRBV18
j_call: TRBJ2-2
cdr3_aa: CASSPMQGELFF
cdr3_nt: TGTGCCAGCTCACCAATGCAAGGGGAGCTGTTTTTT

d_call: NA
clone_size: NA
v_call: TRBV5-1
j_call: TRBJ2-2
cdr3_aa: CASSFGGPNTGELFF
cdr3_nt: TGCGCCAGCAGCTTCGGGGGGCCGAACACCGGGGAGCTGTTTTTT

d_call: TRBD2
clone_size: NA
v_call: TRBV11-3
j_call: TRBJ2-1
cdr3_aa: CASTGTSGEDEQFF
cdr3_nt: TGTGCCAGCACCGGGACTAGCGGGGAAGATGAGCAGTTCTTC

d_call: TRBD1
clone_size: NA
v_call: TRBV7-9
j_call: TRBJ1-1
cdr3_aa: CASSTQGAITEAFF
cdr3_nt: TGTGCCAGCAGCACACAGGGGGCCATCACTGAAGCTTTCTTT

d_call: NA
clone_size: NA
v_call: TRBV5-4
j_call: TRBJ2-4
cdr3_aa: CASSLMGENIQYF
cdr3_nt: TGTGCCAGCAGCTTGATGGGGGAAAACATTCAGTACTTC

d_call: NA
clone_size: NA
v_call: TRBV10-3
j_call: TRBJ1-1
cdr3_aa: CAIRERDMNTEAFF
cdr3_nt: TGTGCCATCAGAGAGAGGGACATGAACACTGAAGCTTTCTTT

d_call: NA
clone_size: NA
v_call: TRBV6-1
j_call: TRBJ2-2
cdr3_aa: CASSVRGENVGTGELFF
cdr3_nt: TGTGCCAGCAGTGTACGAGGGGAAAATGTCGGCACCGGGGAGCTGTTTTTT

d_call: NA
clone_size: NA
v_call: TRBV10-1
j_call: TRBJ1-5
cdr3_aa: CASSGTVLSGSNQPQHF
cdr3_nt: TGCGCCAGCAGTGGAACAGTCCTCTCGGGGAGCAATCAGCCCCAGCATTTT

d_call: NA
clone_size: few
v_call: TRBV12-3/TRBV12-4
j_call: TRBJ2-1
cdr3_aa: CASRRPDYNEQFF
cdr3_nt: TGTGCCAGCAGGCGACCTGACTACAATGAGCAGTTCTTC

d_call: NA
clone_size: NA
v_call: TRBV4-1
j_call: TRBJ1-3
cdr3_aa: CASSHGGVSGNTIYF
cdr3_nt: TGCGCCAGCAGCCACGGCGGGGTCTCTGGAAACACCATATATTTT

d_call: NA
clone_size: NA
v_call: TRBV30
j_call: TRBJ1-1
cdr3_aa: CAWSGQLGTEAFF
cdr3_nt: TGTGCCTGGAGTGGCCAACTTGGGACTGAAGCTTTCTTT

d_call: TRBD1
clone_size: NA
v_call: TRBV5-1
j_call: TRBJ2-1
cdr3_aa: CASSLSGGNSYNEQFF
cdr3_nt: TGCGCCAGCAGCTTGTCAGGGGGTAATTCCTACAATGAGCAGTTCTTC

d_call: NA
clone_size: NA
v_call: TRBV30
j_call: TRBJ2-7
cdr3_aa: CAWSGSREQYF
cdr3_nt: TGTGCCTGGAGCGGCTCCCGCGAGCAGTACTTC

d_call: TRBD2
clone_size: NA
v_call: TRBV6-5
j_call: TRBJ2-1
cdr3_aa: CASSRLAAGYNEQFF
cdr3_nt: TGTGCCAGCAGTCGACTAGCGGCGGGCTACAATGAGCAGTTCTTC

d_call: NA
clone_size: NA
v_call: TRBV6-5
j_call: TRBJ1-5
cdr3_aa: CASEEGNFNQPQHF
cdr3_nt: TGTGCCAGCGAAGAGGGGAACTTCAATCAGCCCCAGCATTTT

d_call: NA
clone_size: NA
v_call: TRBV18
j_call: TRBJ2-5
cdr3_aa: CASSPQQEAETQYF
cdr3_nt: TGTGCCAGCTCACCACAACAGGAGGCAGAGACCCAGTACTTC

d_call: NA
clone_size: NA
v_call: TRBV9
j_call: TRBJ1-2
cdr3_aa: CASSLGVGISNYGYTF
cdr3_nt: TGTGCCAGCAGCCTAGGGGTGGGGATATCTAACTATGGCTACACCTTC

d_call: TRBD1
clone_size: once
v_call: TRBV7-9
j_call: TRBJ1-2
cdr3_aa: CASSRTGGYGYTF
cdr3_nt: TGTGCCAGCAGCCGGACAGGGGGCTATGGCTACACCTTC

d_call: NA
clone_size: once
v_call: TRBV19
j_call: TRBJ1-5
cdr3_aa: CARPKGHRDCQPQHF
cdr3_nt: TGTGCCAGACCTAAAGGGCACAGGGATTGTCAGCCCCAGCATTTT

d_call: NA
clone_size: NA
v_call: TRBV4-1
j_call: TRBJ1-4
cdr3_aa: CASSQEGSPGGEKLFF
cdr3_nt: TGCGCCAGCAGCCAAGAAGGGTCGCCAGGAGGGGAAAAACTGTTTTTT

d_call: NA
clone_size: NA
v_call: TRBV18
j_call: TRBJ2-7
cdr3_aa: CASSPRGTDYEQYF
cdr3_nt: TGTGCCAGCTCACCACGGGGGACCGACTACGAGCAGTACTTC

d_call: NA
clone_size: NA
v_call: TRBV11-2
j_call: TRBJ2-5
cdr3_aa: CASSFQETQYF
cdr3_nt: TGTGCCAGCAGCTTCCAAGAGACCCAGTACTTC

d_call: NA
clone_size: NA
v_call: TRBV24-1
j_call: TRBJ2-5
cdr3_aa: CAPPTHETQYF
cdr3_nt: TGTGCCCCCCCGACACACGAGACCCAGTACTTC

d_call: TRBD2
clone_size: NA
v_call: TRBV6-6
j_call: TRBJ2-3
cdr3_aa: CASSFRGRAGDTQYF
cdr3_nt: TGTGCCAGCAGTTTTCGCGGGAGGGCGGGGGATACGCAGTATTTT

d_call: NA
clone_size: NA
v_call: TRBV19
j_call: TRBJ2-7
cdr3_aa: CASSTDTAYEQYF
cdr3_nt: TGTGCCAGTAGTACCGACACTGCCTACGAGCAGTACTTC

d_call: TRBD1
clone_size: NA
v_call: TRBV4-2
j_call: TRBJ1-2
cdr3_aa: CASSRTGTENYGYTF
cdr3_nt: TGTGCCAGCAGCCGAACCGGGACAGAGAACTATGGCTACACCTTC

d_call: TRBD1
clone_size: NA
v_call: TRBV28
j_call: TRBJ1-2
cdr3_aa: CASSPGGSLDGYTF
cdr3_nt: TGTGCCAGCAGTCCAGGGGGGTCTTTAGATGGCTACACCTTC

d_call: NA
clone_size: once
v_call: TRBV7-2
j_call: TRBJ2-3
cdr3_aa: CASCVAVYTDTQYF
cdr3_nt: TGTGCCAGCTGCGTAGCGGTCTACACAGATACGCAGTATTTT

d_call: NA
clone_size: NA
v_call: TRBV30
j_call: TRBJ1-1
cdr3_aa: CAWVAGPNVYTEAFF
cdr3_nt: TGTGCCTGGGTAGCCGGGCCTAACGTTTACACTGAAGCTTTCTTT

d_call: NA
clone_size: NA
v_call: TRBV19
j_call: TRBJ2-1
cdr3_aa: CASSSRDLDNEQFF
cdr3_nt: TGTGCCAGTAGTTCCCGGGACCTGGACAATGAGCAGTTCTTC

d_call: NA
clone_size: NA
v_call: TRBV7-3
j_call: TRBJ1-1
cdr3_aa: CASSLVQGGNTEAFF
cdr3_nt: TGTGCCAGCAGCTTAGTTCAGGGAGGAAACACTGAAGCTTTCTTT

d_call: TRBD1
clone_size: NA
v_call: TRBV7-2
j_call: TRBJ1-1
cdr3_aa: CASSLVQGARTEAFF
cdr3_nt: TGTGCCAGCAGCTTAGTACAGGGGGCGCGAACTGAAGCTTTCTTT

d_call: NA
clone_size: NA
v_call: TRBV30
j_call: TRBJ1-2
cdr3_aa: CAWSVLAGSYGYTF
cdr3_nt: TGTGCCTGGAGTGTTTTAGCAGGGAGCTATGGCTACACCTTC

d_call: TRBD1
clone_size: NA
v_call: TRBV20-1
j_call: TRBJ1-6
cdr3_aa: CSASTPRGDSPLHF
cdr3_nt: TGCAGTGCTAGTACTCCCAGGGGGGATTCACCCCTCCACTTT

d_call: NA
clone_size: once
v_call: TRBV27
j_call: TRBJ1-1
cdr3_aa: CASSLGSLGRNTEAFF
cdr3_nt: TGTGCCAGCAGTTTAGGCAGCCTCGGACGGAACACTGAAGCTTTCTTT

d_call: NA
clone_size: NA
v_call: TRBV14
j_call: TRBJ2-7
cdr3_aa: CASSQEVSSYEQYF
cdr3_nt: TGTGCCAGCAGCCAAGAGGTCTCTTCCTACGAGCAGTACTTC

d_call: NA
clone_size: NA
v_call: TRBV5-6
j_call: TRBJ1-4
cdr3_aa: CASSLNRETVYEKLFF
cdr3_nt: TGTGCCAGCAGCTTGAATCGGGAAACCGTGTACGAAAAACTGTTTTTT

d_call: NA
clone_size: NA
v_call: TRBV5-1
j_call: TRBJ2-1
cdr3_aa: CASSLDTAYNEQFF
cdr3_nt: TGCGCCAGCAGCTTGGACACCGCGTACAATGAGCAGTTCTTC